These 10 T cell receptor beta chains were all obtained from the same sample, sequenced in a study of Graves' ophthalmopathy and Graves' hyperthyroidism. The study amplified TCR beta CDR3 regions using RNA transcripts. Following a first-round RT-PCR that used HTBI primers, a second-round multiplex PCR was carried out. TCRdb independently ran MiXCR on the multiplex PCR reads; one entry per CDR3 protein. The sample holds 350,000 to 400,000 distinct CDR3 sequences; around 18% are singletons and the top ten take 1.6%. Sequencing was done on a sample of peripheral blood. The receptors were sampled from a woman aged 18-29 years with Graves' ophthalmopathy.

The table lists this clonotype with many counts. V gene TRBV27 combines with J gene TRBJ1-5; 7 nucleotides line up with TRBD1. Germline loops: CDR1 MNHEY, CDR2 SMNVEV (reference sequence). V lost 4 bases, J lost 0 bases, and 15 bases stayed unmatched. The CDR3 is 19 residues long. In DNA form, the CDR3 reads TGTGCCAGCAGTTCCTCAAGCGCCGGGACAGTTTATAGCAATCAGCCCCAGCATTTT. Protein: CASSSSSAGTVYSNQPQHF.

The DNA of the CDR3 is TGTGCCAGCACTGAGGGACTAGCGGGAGGCGAGCAGTACTTC. Its translation: CASTEGLAGGEQYF. This chain connects TRBV7-9 to TRBJ2-7, with 15 bases aligning to TRBD2. This CDR3 comprises 14 residues. V lost 7 bases and J lost 6; bases outside the gene matches: 4. CDR1 is SEHNR, CDR2 FQNEAQ, per germline (reference sequence).

This clonotype came up many times. This chain joins TRBV14 and TRBJ2-5, with 14 nucleotides matching TRBD2. Germline V lookup: CDR1 SGHDN, CDR2 FVKESK. Trimming took 5 bases from V and 2 from J; bases not matched to a gene: 7. There are 17 residues in the CDR3. CDR3 DNA: TGTGCCAGCAGCGCGGGACTAGCGGGAGTTACACAAGAGACCCAGTACTTC. It specifies CASSAGLAGVTQETQYF.

In its sample, this clonotype was seen a few times. This chain joins TRBV12-5 and TRBJ1-1; D may be TRBD1 (5 bases). V lost 7 bases and J lost 4, with 13 bases in between. The CDR3 runs to 13 residues. The germline gives CDR1 LGHNT, CDR2 FRNRAP. CDR3 residues: CASASQGRTEAFF. The CDR3 region has the DNA TGTGCTAGTGCCTCCCAGGGTCGCACTGAAGCTTTCTTT.

This clonotype was counted at least ten times. The chain couples TRBV29-1 to TRBJ1-1; D is unresolved. Trimming took off 2 bases at V and 1 base at J, with 11 bases between the two ends. Germline V CDR1 and CDR2: SQVTM, ANQGSEA. The CDR3 runs 14 residues. The CDR3 sequence: CSVEIPAGNTEAFF. The CDR3 DNA sequence: TGCAGCGTTGAAATCCCGGCAGGGAACACTGAAGCTTTCTTT.

This clonotype was recorded at least ten times. The germline gene is not matched at one end of the junction; a read error may be the cause. The chain is built from TRBV13 and TRBJ1-1, with TRBD1 as a possible D gene (6 bases). CDR1 and CDR2 from the germline V gene are PRHDT and FYEKMQ (reference sequence). The CDR3 is made up of 13 amino acids. CDR3: CASSWTANNEAFF. In DNA form, the CDR3 reads TGTGCCAGCAGCTGGACAGCGAACAATGAAGCTTTCTTT.

This clonotype appeared many times. The J gene is TRBJ2-2, the V gene TRBV6-1, with D possibly matching TRBD1 (6 bases). The V end lost 3 bases, the J end lost 2 bases, and 7 bases lay between the germline ends. The germline V gene encodes CDR1 MNHNS and CDR2 SASEGT. The CDR3 runs 14 residues. CDR3 amino acids: CASSEGQNTGELFF. In DNA, the CDR3 is TGTGCCAGCAGTGAGGGACAAAACACCGGGGAGCTGTTTTTT.

This clonotype was seen repeatedly, ten times or more. The CDR3 sequence is CASSILEGDEQYF. CDR3 in DNA: TGTGCCAGTAGTATCTTGGAAGGGGACGAGCAGTACTTC. The J gene is TRBJ2-7, the V gene TRBV19, with D possibly being TRBD1 (5 bases). The CDR3 length is 13 residues. The germline CDR1 and CDR2 sequences are LNHDA and SQIVND (reference sequence). The V and J ends lost 3 bases and 5 bases respectively, with 11 bases between them.

The chain joins TRBV2 to TRBJ2-3, with a possible D match to TRBD2 (6 bases). The germline V gene has CDR1 SNHLY and CDR2 FYNNEI. The CDR3 loop spans 16 amino acids. V was cut by 6 bases and J by 0 bases, with 16 bases left in between. The CDR3 here is CASRAPYGTSTDTQYF. In DNA form, the CDR3 reads TGTGCCAGCAGGGCTCCGTACGGGACTAGCACAGATACGCAGTATTTT.

This clonotype was found many times. The chain has TRBV5-1 and TRBJ1-1; tentatively, D is TRBD1 (5 bases). The CDR3 spans 12 residues. Germline CDR1 is SGHRS and CDR2 is YFSETQ. V shed 6 bases and J shed 10 bases, with 16 bases lying between them. This CDR3 reads CASNADGARAFF. The CDR3 region has the DNA TGCGCCAGCAATGCGGACGGGGCCCGAGCTTTCTTT. Variable domain in full (rest from reference TRBV5-1 and TRBJ1-1): KAGVTQTPRYLIKTRGQQVTLSCSPISGHRSVSWYQQTPGQGLQFLFEYFSETQRNKGNFPGRFSGRQFSNSRSEMNVSTLELGDSALYLCASNADGARAFFGQGTRLTVV.